This section outlines one T cell receptor (beta chain) sequence together with its context. The antigen remains unidentified. The data were taken from a study of cytomegalovirus exposure and HLA in healthy donors. Study results and caveats: Reportedly, TCR beta sequences accurately predicted HLA-A and HLA-B alleles in most subjects. In a later analysis, a missense DCLRE1C variant was linked to TCR beta V- and J-gene trimming. There were a few CMV-associated chains whose specificity for CMV antigens was confirmed in vitro. High sensitivity and specificity were reportedly achieved when the classifier diagnosed cytomegalovirus status.

Researchers ran the PCR with 60 Vbeta and 13 Jbeta primers. The protocol was immunoSEQ multiplex PCR, while the TCRdb copy is restricted to in-frame clones and leaves out a portion. The sample lists approximately 130,000 clones; about three quarters were seen once. The CDR3 is made up of 13 amino acids. Germline V gene sequence: CDR1 SGHRS, CDR2 YFSETQ. J gave up 3 bases and V 4 bases, and 3 bases lay outside the gene matches. The source material was PBMCs. This chain joins TRBV5-1 and TRBJ1-2; TRBD1 matches at 7 bases. This TCR derives from a female donor in good health and CMV-seropositive. CDR3 coding DNA: TGCGCCAGCAGCAACCAGGGGGACTATGGCTACACCTTC. Translating gives CASSNQGDYGYTF. Complete variable domain (other parts from reference TRBV5-1 and TRBJ1-2): KAGVTQTPRYLIKTRGQQVTLSCSPISGHRSVSWYQQTPGQGLQFLFEYFSETQRNKGNFPGRFSGRQFSNSRSEMNVSTLELGDSALYLCASSNQGDYGYTFGSGTRLTVV.